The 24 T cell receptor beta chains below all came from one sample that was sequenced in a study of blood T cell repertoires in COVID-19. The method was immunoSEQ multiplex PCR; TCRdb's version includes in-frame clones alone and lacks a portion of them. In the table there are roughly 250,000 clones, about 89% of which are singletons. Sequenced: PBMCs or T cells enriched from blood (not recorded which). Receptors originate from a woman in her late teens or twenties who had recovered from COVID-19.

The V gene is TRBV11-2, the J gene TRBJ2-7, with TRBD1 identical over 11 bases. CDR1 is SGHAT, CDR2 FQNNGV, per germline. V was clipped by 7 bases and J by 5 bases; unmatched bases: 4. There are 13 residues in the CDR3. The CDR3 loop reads CASTRTGGHEQYF. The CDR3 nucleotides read TGTGCCAGCACCCGGACAGGGGGCCACGAGCAGTACTTC. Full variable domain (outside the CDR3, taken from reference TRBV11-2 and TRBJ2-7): EAGVAQSPRYKIIEKRQSVAFWCNPISGHATLYWYQQILGQGPKLLIQFQNNGVVDDSQLPKDRFSAERLKGVDSTLKIQPAKLEDSAVYLCASTRTGGHEQYFGPGTRLTVT.

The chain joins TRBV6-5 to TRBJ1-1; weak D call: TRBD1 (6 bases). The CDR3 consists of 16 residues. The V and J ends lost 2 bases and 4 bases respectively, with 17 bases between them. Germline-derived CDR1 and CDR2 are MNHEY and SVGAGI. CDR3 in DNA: TGTGCCAGCAGTTACAAGCGGGGGCGGGGGCGCACTGAAGCTTTCTTT. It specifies CASSYKRGRGRTEAFF.

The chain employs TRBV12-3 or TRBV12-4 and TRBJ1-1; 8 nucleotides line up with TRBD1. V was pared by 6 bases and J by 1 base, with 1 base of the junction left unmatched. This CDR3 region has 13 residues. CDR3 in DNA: TGTGCCAGCAGAGGACAGGGGAACACTGAAGCTTTCTTT. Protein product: CASRGQGNTEAFF.

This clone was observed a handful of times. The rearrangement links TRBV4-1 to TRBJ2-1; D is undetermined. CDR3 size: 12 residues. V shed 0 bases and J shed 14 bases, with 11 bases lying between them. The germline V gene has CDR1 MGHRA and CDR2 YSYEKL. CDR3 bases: TGCGCCAGCAGCCAAGATCAACTTTTGGAGTTCTTC. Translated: CASSQDQLLEFF.

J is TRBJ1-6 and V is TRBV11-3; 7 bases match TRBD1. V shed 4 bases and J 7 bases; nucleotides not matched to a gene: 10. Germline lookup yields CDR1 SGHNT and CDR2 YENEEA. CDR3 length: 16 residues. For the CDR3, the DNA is TGTGCCAGCAGCTCCTGGGACCGGGACAGCAATTCACCCCTCCACTTT. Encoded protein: CASSSWDRDSNSPLHF.

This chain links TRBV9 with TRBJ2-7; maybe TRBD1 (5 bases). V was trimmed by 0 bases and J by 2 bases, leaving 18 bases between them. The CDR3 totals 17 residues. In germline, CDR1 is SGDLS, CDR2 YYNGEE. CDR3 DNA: TGTGCCAGCAGCGTAGGGGTCGCGGCAGGGATTCCCTACGAGCAGTACTTC. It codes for CASSVGVAAGIPYEQYF.

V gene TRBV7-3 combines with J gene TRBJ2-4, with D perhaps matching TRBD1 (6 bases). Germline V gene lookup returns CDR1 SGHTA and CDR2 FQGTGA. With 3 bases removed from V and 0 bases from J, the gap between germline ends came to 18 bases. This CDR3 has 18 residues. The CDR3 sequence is CASSLSDGQRLAKNIQYF. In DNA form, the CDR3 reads TGTGCCAGCAGCTTGTCTGACGGACAGCGCTTAGCCAAAAACATTCAGTACTTC.

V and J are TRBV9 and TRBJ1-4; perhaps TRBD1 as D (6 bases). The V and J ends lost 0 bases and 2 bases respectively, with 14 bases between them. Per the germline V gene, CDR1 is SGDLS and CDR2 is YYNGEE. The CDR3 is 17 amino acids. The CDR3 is CASSVGVAGGTNEKLFF. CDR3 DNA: TGTGCCAGCAGCGTAGGGGTAGCGGGGGGCACTAATGAAAAACTGTTTTTT.

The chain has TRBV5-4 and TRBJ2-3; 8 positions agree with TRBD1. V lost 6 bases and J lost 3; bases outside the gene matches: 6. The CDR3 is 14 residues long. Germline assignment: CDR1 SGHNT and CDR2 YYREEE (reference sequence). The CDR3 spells CASNGQGGTDTQYF. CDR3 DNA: TGTGCCAGCAACGGACAGGGTGGTACAGATACGCAGTATTTT.

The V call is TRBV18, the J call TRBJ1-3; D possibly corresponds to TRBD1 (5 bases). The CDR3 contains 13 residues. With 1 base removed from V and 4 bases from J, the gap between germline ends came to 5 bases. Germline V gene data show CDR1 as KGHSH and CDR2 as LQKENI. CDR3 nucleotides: TGTGCCAGCTCACCACGGGGCGGAAACACCATATATTTT. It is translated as CASSPRGGNTIYF.

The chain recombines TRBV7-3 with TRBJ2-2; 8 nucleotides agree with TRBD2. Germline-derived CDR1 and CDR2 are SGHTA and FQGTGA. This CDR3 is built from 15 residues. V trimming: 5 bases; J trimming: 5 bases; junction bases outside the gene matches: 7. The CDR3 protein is CASSPSGRTTGELFF. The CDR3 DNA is TGTGCCAGCAGCCCGAGCGGGAGAACGACCGGGGAGCTGTTTTTT.

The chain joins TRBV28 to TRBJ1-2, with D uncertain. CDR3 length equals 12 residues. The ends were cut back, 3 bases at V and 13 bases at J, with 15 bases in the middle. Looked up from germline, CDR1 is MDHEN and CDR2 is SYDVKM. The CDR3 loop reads CASSFGPRSSTF. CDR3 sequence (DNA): TGTGCCAGCAGTTTTGGTCCCCGTAGTAGCACCTTC.

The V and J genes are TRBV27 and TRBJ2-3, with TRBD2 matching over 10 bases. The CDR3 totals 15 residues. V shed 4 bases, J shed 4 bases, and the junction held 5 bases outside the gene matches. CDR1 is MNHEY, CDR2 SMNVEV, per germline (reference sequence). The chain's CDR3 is CASSSRLAGADTQYF. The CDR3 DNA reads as TGTGCCAGCAGTTCCCGTCTAGCGGGAGCAGATACGCAGTATTTT.

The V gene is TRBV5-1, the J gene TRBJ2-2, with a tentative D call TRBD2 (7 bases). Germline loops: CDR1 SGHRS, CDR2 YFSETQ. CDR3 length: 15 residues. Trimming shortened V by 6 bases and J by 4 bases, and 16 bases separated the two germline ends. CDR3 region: CASTWGGQSTGELFF. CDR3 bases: TGCGCCAGCACCTGGGGGGGGCAGAGCACCGGGGAGCTGTTTTTT. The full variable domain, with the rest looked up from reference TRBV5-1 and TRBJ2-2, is KAGVTQTPRYLIKTRGQQVTLSCSPISGHRSVSWYQQTPGQGLQFLFEYFSETQRNKGNFPGRFSGRQFSNSRSEMNVSTLELGDSALYLCASTWGGQSTGELFFGEGSRLTVL.

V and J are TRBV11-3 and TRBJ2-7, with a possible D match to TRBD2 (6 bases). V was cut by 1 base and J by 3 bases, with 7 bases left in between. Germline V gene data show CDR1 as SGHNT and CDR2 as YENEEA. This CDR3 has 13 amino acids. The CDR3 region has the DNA TGTGCCAGCAGCTTAGGGGGGGACTACGAGCAGTACTTC. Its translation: CASSLGGDYEQYF.

In nucleotides, the CDR3 is TGCAGCGTCGGTTCATACCACAATGAGCAGTTCTTC. It specifies CSVGSYHNEQFF. V usage is TRBV29-1 and J usage is TRBJ2-1, with unresolved D. This CDR3 is 12 amino acids long. The V end was cut by 6 bases, the J end by 5 bases, with 11 bases between. Germline CDR1 is SQVTM and CDR2 is ANQGSEA.

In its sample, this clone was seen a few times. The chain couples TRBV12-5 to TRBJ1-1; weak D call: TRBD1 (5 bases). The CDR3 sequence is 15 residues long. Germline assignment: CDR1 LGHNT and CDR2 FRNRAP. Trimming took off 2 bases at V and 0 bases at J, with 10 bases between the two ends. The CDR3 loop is CASGLSQGVNTEAFF. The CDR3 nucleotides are TGTGCTAGTGGTTTGTCCCAAGGGGTGAACACTGAAGCTTTCTTT.

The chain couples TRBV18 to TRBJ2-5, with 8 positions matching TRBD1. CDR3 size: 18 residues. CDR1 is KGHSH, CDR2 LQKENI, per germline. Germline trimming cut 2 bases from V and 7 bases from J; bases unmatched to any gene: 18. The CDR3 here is CASSPGFWTGSGIRTQYF. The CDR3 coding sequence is TGTGCCAGCTCACCAGGGTTTTGGACAGGGTCGGGGATTCGGACCCAGTACTTC.

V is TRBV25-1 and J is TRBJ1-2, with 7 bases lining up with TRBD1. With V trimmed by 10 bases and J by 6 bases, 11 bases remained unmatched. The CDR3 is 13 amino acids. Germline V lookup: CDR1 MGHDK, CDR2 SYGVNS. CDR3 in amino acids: CATSGAGGHGYTF. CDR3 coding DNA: TGTGCCACCTCAGGGGCAGGGGGACATGGCTACACCTTC.

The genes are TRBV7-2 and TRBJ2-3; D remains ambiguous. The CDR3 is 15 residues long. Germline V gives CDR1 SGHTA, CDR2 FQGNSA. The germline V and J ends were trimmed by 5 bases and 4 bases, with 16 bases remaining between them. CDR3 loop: CASSQFDSPADTQYF. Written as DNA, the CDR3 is TGTGCCAGCAGCCAATTTGATAGCCCCGCAGATACGCAGTATTTT.

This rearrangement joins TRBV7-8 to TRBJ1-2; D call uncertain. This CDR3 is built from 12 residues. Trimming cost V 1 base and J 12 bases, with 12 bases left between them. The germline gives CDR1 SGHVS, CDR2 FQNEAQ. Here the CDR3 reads CASSLVAYPNTF. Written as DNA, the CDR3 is TGTGCCAGCAGCTTAGTCGCCTACCCTAACACCTTC.

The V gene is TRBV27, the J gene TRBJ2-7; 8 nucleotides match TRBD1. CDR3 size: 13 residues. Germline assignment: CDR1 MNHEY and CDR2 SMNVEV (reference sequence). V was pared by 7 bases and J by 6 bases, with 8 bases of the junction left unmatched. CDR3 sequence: CASKPGGFGEQYF. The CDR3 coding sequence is TGTGCCAGCAAGCCAGGGGGCTTTGGCGAGCAGTACTTC.

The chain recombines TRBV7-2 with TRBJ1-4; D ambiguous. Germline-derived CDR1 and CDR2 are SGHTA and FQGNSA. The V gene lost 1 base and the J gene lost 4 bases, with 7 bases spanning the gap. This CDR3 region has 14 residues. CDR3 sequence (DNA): TGTGCCAGCAGCTTAGGTCGGGTTAATGAAAAACTGTTTTTT. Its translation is CASSLGRVNEKLFF.

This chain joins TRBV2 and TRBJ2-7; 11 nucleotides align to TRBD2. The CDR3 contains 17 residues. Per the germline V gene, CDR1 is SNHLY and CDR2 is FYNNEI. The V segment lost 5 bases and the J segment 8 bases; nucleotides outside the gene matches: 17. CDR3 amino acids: CASSNQEASGRNGKQYF. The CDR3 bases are TGTGCCAGCAGTAACCAGGAAGCTAGCGGGAGGAATGGGAAGCAGTACTTC.